A single sample is the source of the 26 T cell receptor beta chains below, sequenced in a study of T cell responses to AZD1222 COVID-19 vaccine. The assay was immunoSEQ multiplex PCR, and TCRdb's table has in-frame clones only and misses some. The repertoire consists of tens of thousands of clones, with roughly nine tenths occurring once and the leading ten covering more than 25%. The specimen was peripheral blood, collected 28 days after the second AZD1222 dose. The source of these receptors is an adult who received the AZD1222 COVID-19 vaccine.

The gene calls are TRBV2 and TRBJ1-4, with D perhaps TRBD1 (6 bases). V was pared by 11 bases and J by 9 bases, with 22 bases between. CDR1 and CDR2 from the germline V gene are SNHLY and FYNNEI. The CDR3 is 14 amino acids. The CDR3 reads CAGAIQGRGQKLFF. CDR3 coding DNA: TGTGCCGGAGCGATACAGGGAAGGGGTCAAAAACTGTTTTTT.

V gene TRBV7-2 combines with J gene TRBJ1-6; D may be TRBD1 (5 bases). The CDR3 loop spans 16 amino acids. Trimming left V 3 bases short and J 5 bases short, with 14 bases between. The germline CDR1 and CDR2 sequences are SGHTA and FQGNSA. As DNA, the CDR3 is TGTGCCAGCAGCTTCGATGGGGCGGGAAATAATTCACCCCTCCACTTT. Amino acid sequence: CASSFDGAGNNSPLHF. Variable domain in full (rest from reference TRBV7-2 and TRBJ1-6): GAGVSQSPSNKVTEKGKDVELRCDPISGHTALYWYRQSLGQGLEFLIYFQGNSAPDKSGLPSDRFSAERTGGSVSTLTIQRTQQEDSAVYLCASSFDGAGNNSPLHFGNGTRLTVT.

This chain uses TRBV3-1 (or the pseudogene TRBV3-2) with TRBJ2-3; weak D call: TRBD1 (6 bases). CDR1 is LGHDT, CDR2 YNNKEL, per germline (reference sequence). The CDR3 is made up of 16 amino acids. Trimming stripped 5 bases from V and 4 bases from J, with 19 bases between. The CDR3 nucleotides read TGTGCCAGCAGCTCCCAGGGGACCCGACAGCCAGATACGCAGTATTTT. This codes for CASSSQGTRQPDTQYF.

The chain employs TRBV27 and TRBJ2-3; 7 positions match TRBD2. V dropped 7 bases and J dropped 0; count of bases not matched to a gene: 4. Germline V lookup: CDR1 MNHEY, CDR2 SMNVEV (reference sequence). This CDR3 is 14 amino acids long. CDR3: CASNRRGSTDTQYF. CDR3 coding DNA: TGTGCCAGCAACCGGCGGGGGAGCACAGATACGCAGTATTTT.

V is TRBV3-1 (or the pseudogene TRBV3-2) and J is TRBJ1-6; D gene ambiguous. Germline-derived CDR1 and CDR2 are LGHDT and YNNKEL (reference sequence). This CDR3 is built from 16 residues. V lost 5 bases, J lost 4 bases, and 15 bases lay in between. CDR3 bases: TGTGCCAGCAGCGCCCGGGCAGGAGCATATAATTCACCCCTCCACTTT. Encoded protein: CASSARAGAYNSPLHF.

The chain uses TRBV30 and TRBJ2-5, with 9 positions matching TRBD1. The V gene end was trimmed by 3 bases and the J gene end by 4 bases; junction bases not matched to a gene: 3. The CDR3 has 13 residues. The germline gives CDR1 GTSNPN, CDR2 SVGIG (reference sequence). The CDR3 protein is CAWRDRGVETQYF. The DNA of the CDR3 is TGTGCCTGGAGAGACAGGGGGGTAGAGACCCAGTACTTC.

The CDR3 here is CASSLVRGEGGNQPQHF. Here the CDR3 DNA reads TGTGCCAGCAGTTTAGTGCGGGGGGAGGGGGGCAATCAGCCCCAGCATTTT. This chain links TRBV28 with TRBJ1-5; a possible D gene is TRBD1 (6 bases). CDR1 and CDR2 (germline): MDHEN, SYDVKM. Trimming pared 2 bases from V and 2 bases from J, leaving 16 bases between. The CDR3 extends over 17 amino acids.

Only one count was recorded for this clone. This chain connects TRBV9 to TRBJ1-1, with D hard to call. The CDR3 runs 13 residues. CDR1 is SGDLS and CDR2 is YYNGEE in the germline V gene. Trimming took 0 bases from V and 7 from J, leaving 10 bases between them. The CDR3 bases are TGTGCCAGCAGCGTAGGCGCAGGAGGTGAAGCTTTCTTT. This sequence encodes CASSVGAGGEAFF.

The chain is built from TRBV10-3 and TRBJ1-1; D not resolved. Germline V gives CDR1 ENHRY, CDR2 SYGVKD. The CDR3 contains 13 residues. Trimming shortened V by 8 bases and J by 3 bases, and 13 bases separated the two germline ends. Here the CDR3 DNA reads TGTGCCATCCTAGGGTCTCGGGACACTGAAGCTTTCTTT. As protein: CAILGSRDTEAFF.

This rearrangement joins TRBV3-1 (or the pseudogene TRBV3-2) to TRBJ2-1; D is undetermined. V was cut by 2 bases and J by 4 bases, with 6 bases left in between. CDR3 size: 13 residues. Germline loops: CDR1 LGHDT, CDR2 YNNKEL (reference sequence). CDR3 loop: CASSQSEYNEQFF. The CDR3 nucleotides are TGTGCCAGCAGCCAATCCGAGTACAATGAGCAGTTCTTC.

The chain has TRBV7-9 and TRBJ2-2; D gene ambiguous. The length of the CDR3 is 15 residues. CDR1 and CDR2 (germline): SEHNR, FQNEAQ (reference sequence). V was clipped by 5 bases and J by 1 base, with 11 bases between them. The CDR3 region is CASSPRTGNTGELFF. The CDR3 nucleotides are TGTGCCAGCAGCCCCAGGACGGGGAACACCGGGGAGCTGTTTTTT.

The chain employs TRBV7-9 and TRBJ2-7; the match to TRBD2 covers 10 bases. This CDR3 spans 14 amino acids. The germline V gene has CDR1 SEHNR and CDR2 FQNEAQ (reference sequence). Unmatched junction bases numbered 5, after V lost 4 bases and J lost 5 bases. This chain's CDR3 is CASSSSGSVNEQYF. The DNA of the CDR3 is TGTGCCAGCAGCTCTAGCGGGAGTGTCAACGAGCAGTACTTC.

This chain uses TRBV13 with TRBJ2-7, with 10 bases aligning to TRBD2. The CDR3 is 15 amino acids. Germline-derived CDR1 and CDR2 are PRHDT and FYEKMQ (reference sequence). Trimming at V came to 5 bases and at J to 3 bases, leaving 7 bases not matched to a gene. The CDR3 protein is CASSAGLAVYYEQYF. In DNA, the CDR3 is TGTGCCAGCAGCGCAGGACTAGCGGTGTACTACGAGCAGTACTTC.

This chain's CDR3 is CASSPEVSNTEAFF. As DNA, the CDR3 is TGTGCCAGCAGCCCAGAGGTCAGTAACACTGAAGCTTTCTTT. The rearrangement uses TRBV9 and TRBJ1-1; D unclear. Germline V gene lookup returns CDR1 SGDLS and CDR2 YYNGEE. V lost 4 bases, J lost 2 bases, and 12 bases lay in between. CDR3 length: 14 amino acids.

The chain uses TRBV2 and TRBJ2-1; no clear D gene. The V and J ends lost 6 bases and 5 bases respectively, with 5 bases between them. This CDR3 has 11 amino acids. Per germline, CDR1 SNHLY and CDR2 FYNNEI. The CDR3 sequence is CASSRNNEQFF. CDR3 nucleotides: TGTGCCAGCAGCCGAAACAATGAGCAGTTCTTC.

The chain is built from TRBV24-1 and TRBJ2-3; 8 bases are shared with TRBD2. The length of the CDR3 is 15 residues. After removal of 3 bases from V and 4 bases from J, the junction contained 5 bases not matched to a gene. Germline-derived CDR1 and CDR2 are KGHDR and SFDVKD. The CDR3 loop is CATSDPGLGADTQYF. DNA of the CDR3: TGTGCCACCAGTGATCCGGGACTAGGAGCAGATACGCAGTATTTT.

V usage is TRBV5-1 and J usage is TRBJ1-2; D not resolved. Germline CDR1 reads SGHRS; CDR2 reads YFSETQ. There are 14 residues in the CDR3. V was clipped by 4 bases and J by 4 bases, with 14 bases between them. CDR3 nucleotides: TGCGCCAGCAGCCCCGCGGCGGAATCCTATGGCTACACCTTC. Its protein is CASSPAAESYGYTF.

The chain links TRBV9 to TRBJ1-5; a weak D match, TRBD1 (5 bases). The V end lost 2 bases, the J end lost 9 bases, and 15 bases lay between the germline ends. CDR1 is SGDLS, CDR2 YYNGEE, per germline. This CDR3 has 14 residues. The CDR3 DNA follows: TGTGCCAGCAGCGTCCAGGGATACGGGCGGCCCCAGCATTTT. This encodes CASSVQGYGRPQHF.

This clone has a handful of counts. The genes are TRBV29-1 and TRBJ1-4; D unclear. Trimming stripped 0 bases from V and 8 bases from J, with 7 bases between. Germline CDR1 reads SQVTM; CDR2 reads ANQGSEA. The CDR3 totals 12 residues. This chain's CDR3 is CSVEDQQEKLFF. The DNA of the CDR3 is TGCAGCGTTGAAGATCAGCAAGAAAAACTGTTTTTT.

The gene calls are TRBV12-3 or TRBV12-4 and TRBJ2-7; no definite D call. CDR3 length equals 12 residues. Trimming cost V 5 bases and J 8 bases, with 13 bases left between them. CDR3 DNA sequence: TGTGCCAGCAGTCAAAGTTTGAACCAGCAGTACTTC. Residues: CASSQSLNQQYF.

J is TRBJ1-2 and V is TRBV10-3; no reliable D call. CDR3 length: 16 residues. With 4 bases removed from V and 1 base from J, the gap between germline ends came to 16 bases. CDR1 ENHRY and CDR2 SYGVKD come from the germline V gene. In nucleotides, the CDR3 is TGTGCCATCAGTGGGGGTTCAGCGGCATTTAACTATGGCTACACCTTC. It yields the protein CAISGGSAAFNYGYTF.

J is TRBJ1-2 and V is TRBV4-3; D remains ambiguous. Trimming shortened V by 0 bases and J by 4 bases, and 12 bases separated the two germline ends. Per the germline V gene, CDR1 is LGHNA and CDR2 is YSLEER. This CDR3 has 15 residues. The CDR3 coding sequence is TGCGCCAGCAGCCAAGAGACGGGCTCCCCCTATGGCTACACCTTC. Residues: CASSQETGSPYGYTF.

This clone was seen once. J is TRBJ2-3 and V is TRBV7-9; D ambiguous. There are 16 residues in the CDR3. With 1 base removed from V and 4 bases from J, the gap between germline ends came to 15 bases. Germline V CDR1 and CDR2: SEHNR, FQNEAQ (reference sequence). Written as DNA, the CDR3 is TGTGCCAGCAGCTTAGTTGGGCTGAGAAGCGCAGATACGCAGTATTTT. It codes for CASSLVGLRSADTQYF.

The chain carries TRBV7-8 and TRBJ2-5; 12 nucleotides line up with TRBD2. V lost 7 bases and J lost 5; bases outside the gene matches: 14. Germline V lookup: CDR1 SGHVS, CDR2 FQNEAQ. CDR3 length: 17 amino acids. CDR3 coding DNA: TGTGCCAGCACCCCTCCCCGACTAGCGGGGGCGGGGGAGACCCAGTACTTC. Protein product: CASTPPRLAGAGETQYF.

V usage is TRBV28 and J usage is TRBJ2-7; a weak D match, TRBD1 (5 bases). This CDR3 has 14 residues. Trimming cost V 2 bases and J 5 bases, with 13 bases left between them. The germline gives CDR1 MDHEN, CDR2 SYDVKM. Written as DNA, the CDR3 is TGTGCCAGCAGTTTAGTAGGGGAAGTCGACGAGCAGTACTTC. Encoded protein: CASSLVGEVDEQYF.

V gene TRBV5-1 combines with J gene TRBJ2-7; D may correspond to TRBD1 or TRBD2 (5 bases each). Germline V gene lookup returns CDR1 SGHRS and CDR2 YFSETQ. The V and J ends lost 4 bases and 0 bases respectively, with 14 bases between them. The CDR3 is 15 residues long. The chain's CDR3 is CASSRGDPSSYEQYF. The CDR3, as DNA: TGCGCCAGCAGCAGAGGGGACCCCAGCTCCTACGAGCAGTACTTC.